The T cell receptor beta chain described here comes from a study of CXCR3-negative and CXCR3-positive naive CD8 T cells. Study results and caveats: Sequencing showed both naive subsets with comparably high diversity, and memory CD8+ cells much lower. CXCR3-negative and CXCR3-positive naive cells shared comparable TRBV-TRBJ usage, but memory cells did not.

In preparing the TRB cDNA libraries, 5' RACE with UMI labels was used. After re-calling the 5' RACE reads, TCRdb lists one entry per CDR3 protein, DNA absent. The repertoire table contains 150,000 or so distinct CDR3 sequences. Germline V CDR1 and CDR2: SGHDN, FVKESK. The CDR3 is made up of 17 amino acids. Sorts that each held around 300,000 cells were run in triplicate for every CD8+ T cell subset. Naive CD8+ T cells showed CD45RO-CCR7+CD27+CD95-. To note about this clonotype: Its antigen remains unknown.

The source material was naive CXCR3- CD8+ T cells from blood. Sample subset: CD45RO-CCR7+CD27+CD95- naive CD8+ T cells lacking CXCR3 (TNR3-). The receptor was derived from a human donor in good health. Some clones in this sample may be carry-over from other donors' samples. The rearrangement links TRBV14 to TRBJ2-7; absent DNA, TCRdb's TRBD2 call cannot be checked. Here the CDR3 reads CASSHVEYGAQRYEQYF. The full variable domain, completed using reference TRBV14 and TRBJ2-7, is EAGVTQFPSHSVIEKGQTVTLRCDPISGHDNLYWYRRVMGKEIKFLLHFVKESKQDESGMPNNRFLAERTGGTYSTLKVQPAELEDSGVYFCASSHVEYGAQRYEQYFGPGTRLTVT.